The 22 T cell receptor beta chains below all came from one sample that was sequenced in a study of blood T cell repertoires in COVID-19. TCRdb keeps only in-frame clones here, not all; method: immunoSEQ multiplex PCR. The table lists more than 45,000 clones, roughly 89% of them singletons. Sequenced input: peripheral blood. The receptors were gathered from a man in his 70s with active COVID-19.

The CDR3 spells CASSASGGKTGELFF. In nucleotides, the CDR3 is TGTGCCAGCAGCGCCAGCGGGGGGAAGACCGGGGAGCTGTTTTTT. This chain links TRBV9 with TRBJ2-2, with 9 bases that match TRBD2. This CDR3 is built from 15 residues. V was pared by 3 bases and J by 5 bases, with 5 bases of the junction left unmatched. CDR1 and CDR2 from the germline V gene are SGDLS and YYNGEE.

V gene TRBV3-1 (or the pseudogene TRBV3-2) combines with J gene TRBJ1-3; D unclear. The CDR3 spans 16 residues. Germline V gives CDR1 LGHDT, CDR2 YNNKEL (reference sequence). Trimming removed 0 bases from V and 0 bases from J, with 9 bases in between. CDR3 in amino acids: CASSQDLTASGNTIYF. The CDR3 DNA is TGTGCCAGCAGCCAAGATCTAACAGCCTCTGGAAACACCATATATTTT.

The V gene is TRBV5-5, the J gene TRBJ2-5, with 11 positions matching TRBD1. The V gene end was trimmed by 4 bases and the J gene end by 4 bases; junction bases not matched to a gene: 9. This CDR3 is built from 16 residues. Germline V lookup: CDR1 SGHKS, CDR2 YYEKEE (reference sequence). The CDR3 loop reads CASSPTGQGVGETQYF. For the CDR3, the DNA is TGTGCCAGCAGCCCTACGGGACAGGGGGTTGGAGAGACCCAGTACTTC.

For the CDR3, the DNA is TGTGCCACCAGTGATTCAGGGAAGGATGAGCAGTTCTTC. This sequence encodes CATSDSGKDEQFF. The chain couples TRBV24-1 to TRBJ2-1, with D tentatively TRBD1 (5 bases). With 2 bases removed from V and 8 bases from J, the gap between germline ends came to 9 bases. This CDR3 spans 13 amino acids. The germline V gene encodes CDR1 KGHDR and CDR2 SFDVKD.

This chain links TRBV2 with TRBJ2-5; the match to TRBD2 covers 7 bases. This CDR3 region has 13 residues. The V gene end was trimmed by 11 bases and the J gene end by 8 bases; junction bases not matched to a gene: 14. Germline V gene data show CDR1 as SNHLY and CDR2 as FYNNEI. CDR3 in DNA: TGTGCCTCCTCCCCTGGGGCTAGCGGAACCCAGTACTTC. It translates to CASSPGASGTQYF.

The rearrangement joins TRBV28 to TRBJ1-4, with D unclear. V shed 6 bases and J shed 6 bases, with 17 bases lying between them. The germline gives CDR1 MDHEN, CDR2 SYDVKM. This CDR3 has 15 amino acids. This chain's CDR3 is CASSLPRGGDEKLFF. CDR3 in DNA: TGTGCCAGCAGCCTCCCCCGGGGAGGCGATGAAAAACTGTTTTTT.

CDR3 in DNA: TGCGCCAGCAGCCAAGATCTCGATGGCCACAATCAGCCCCAGCATTTT. Translation gives CASSQDLDGHNQPQHF. V gene TRBV4-1 combines with J gene TRBJ1-5; no reliable D call. Germline CDR1 reads MGHRA; CDR2 reads YSYEKL. V was pared by 0 bases and J by 3 bases, with 12 bases between. The CDR3 is 16 amino acids.

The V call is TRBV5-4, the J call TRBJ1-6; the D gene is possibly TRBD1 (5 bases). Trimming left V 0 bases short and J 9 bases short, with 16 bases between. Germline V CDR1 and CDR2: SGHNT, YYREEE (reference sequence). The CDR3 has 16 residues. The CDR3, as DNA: TGTGCCAGCAGCTTGGTTCCGGGGGATAGTAGTTCACCCCTCCACTTT. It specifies CASSLVPGDSSSPLHF.

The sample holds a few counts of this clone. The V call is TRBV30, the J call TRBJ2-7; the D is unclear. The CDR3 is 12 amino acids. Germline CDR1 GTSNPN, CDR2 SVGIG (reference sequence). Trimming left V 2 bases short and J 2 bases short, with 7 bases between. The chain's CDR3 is CAWSRLTYEQYF. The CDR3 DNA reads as TGTGCCTGGAGTCGTTTAACCTACGAGCAGTACTTC.

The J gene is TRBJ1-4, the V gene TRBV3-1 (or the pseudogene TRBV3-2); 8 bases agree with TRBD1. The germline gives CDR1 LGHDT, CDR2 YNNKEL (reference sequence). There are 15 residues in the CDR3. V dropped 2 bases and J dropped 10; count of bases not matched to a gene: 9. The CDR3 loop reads CASSQIGQGSGKLFF. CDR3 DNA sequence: TGTGCCAGCAGCCAAATCGGACAGGGAAGTGGAAAACTGTTTTTT.

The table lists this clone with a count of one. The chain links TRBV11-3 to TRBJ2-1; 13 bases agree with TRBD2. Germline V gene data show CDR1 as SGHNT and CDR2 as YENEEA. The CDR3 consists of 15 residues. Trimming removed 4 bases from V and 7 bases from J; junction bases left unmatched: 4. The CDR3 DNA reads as TGTGCCAGCAGCTGGGGACTAGCGGGGAGGAATGAGCAGTTCTTC. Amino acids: CASSWGLAGRNEQFF.

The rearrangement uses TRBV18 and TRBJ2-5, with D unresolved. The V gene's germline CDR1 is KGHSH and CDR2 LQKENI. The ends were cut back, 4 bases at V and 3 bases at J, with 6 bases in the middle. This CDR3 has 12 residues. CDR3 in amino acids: CASSRQEETQYF. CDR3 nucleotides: TGTGCCAGCTCACGGCAGGAAGAGACCCAGTACTTC.

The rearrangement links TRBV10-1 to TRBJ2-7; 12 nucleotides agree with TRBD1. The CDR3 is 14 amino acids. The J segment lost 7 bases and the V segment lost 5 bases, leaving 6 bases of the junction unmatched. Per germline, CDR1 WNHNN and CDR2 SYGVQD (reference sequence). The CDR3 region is CASSPGQGAGEQYF. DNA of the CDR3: TGCGCCAGCAGTCCGGGACAGGGGGCCGGGGAGCAGTACTTC.

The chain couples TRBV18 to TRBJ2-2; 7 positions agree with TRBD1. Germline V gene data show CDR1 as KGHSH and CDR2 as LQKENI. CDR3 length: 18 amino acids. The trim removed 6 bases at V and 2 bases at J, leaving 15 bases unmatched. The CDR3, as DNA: TGTGCCAGCTCTCCCCCCCGGGACAGTAACCAAAACACCGGGGAGCTGTTTTTT. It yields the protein CASSPPRDSNQNTGELFF.

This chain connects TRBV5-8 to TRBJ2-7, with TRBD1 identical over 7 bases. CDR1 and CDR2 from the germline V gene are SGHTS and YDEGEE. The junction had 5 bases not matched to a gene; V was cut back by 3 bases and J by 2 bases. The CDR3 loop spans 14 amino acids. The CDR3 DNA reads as TGTGCCAGCAGCTATGGGGACAGTACCTACGAGCAGTACTTC. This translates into CASSYGDSTYEQYF.

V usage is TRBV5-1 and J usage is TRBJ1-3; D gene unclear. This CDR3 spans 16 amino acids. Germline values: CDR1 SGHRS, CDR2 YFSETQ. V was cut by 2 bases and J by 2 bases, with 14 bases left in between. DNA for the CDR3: TGCGCCAGCAGCTTTAATTACGGGGAAACTGGAAACACCATATATTTT. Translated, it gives CASSFNYGETGNTIYF.

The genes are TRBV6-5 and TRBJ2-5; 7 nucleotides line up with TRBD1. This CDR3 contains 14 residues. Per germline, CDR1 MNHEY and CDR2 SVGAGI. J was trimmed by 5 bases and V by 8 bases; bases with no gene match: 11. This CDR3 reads CASSLQGVGETQYF. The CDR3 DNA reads TGTGCCAGCTCACTCCAGGGGGTGGGGGAGACCCAGTACTTC.

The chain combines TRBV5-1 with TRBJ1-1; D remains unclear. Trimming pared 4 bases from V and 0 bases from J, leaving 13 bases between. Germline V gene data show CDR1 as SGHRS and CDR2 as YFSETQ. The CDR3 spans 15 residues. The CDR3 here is CASSPRPGMNTEAFF. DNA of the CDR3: TGCGCCAGCAGCCCGAGGCCCGGGATGAACACTGAAGCTTTCTTT.

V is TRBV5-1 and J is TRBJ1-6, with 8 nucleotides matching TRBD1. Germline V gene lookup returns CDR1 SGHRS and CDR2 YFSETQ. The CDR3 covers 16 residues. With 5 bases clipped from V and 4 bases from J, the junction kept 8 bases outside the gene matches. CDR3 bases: TGCGCCAGCAGGGTTACAGGGGGTAATTATAATTCACCCCTCCACTTT. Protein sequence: CASRVTGGNYNSPLHF.

CDR3 in DNA: TGTGCCAGCAGCCAAGAGTCAGGAGCGGCGGGCGGCTACACCTTC. It codes for CASSQESGAAGGYTF. The chain carries TRBV3-1 (or the pseudogene TRBV3-2) and TRBJ1-2; D is uncertain. The CDR3 length is 15 residues. Germline V gives CDR1 LGHDT, CDR2 YNNKEL (reference sequence). Trimming pared 0 bases from V and 8 bases from J, leaving 16 bases between.

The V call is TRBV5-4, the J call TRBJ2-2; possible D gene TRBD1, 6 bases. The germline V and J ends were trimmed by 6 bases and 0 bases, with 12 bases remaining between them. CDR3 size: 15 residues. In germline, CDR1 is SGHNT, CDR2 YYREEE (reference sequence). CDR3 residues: CASTLQGTNTGELFF. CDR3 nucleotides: TGTGCCAGCACCCTCCAGGGGACGAACACCGGGGAGCTGTTTTTT.

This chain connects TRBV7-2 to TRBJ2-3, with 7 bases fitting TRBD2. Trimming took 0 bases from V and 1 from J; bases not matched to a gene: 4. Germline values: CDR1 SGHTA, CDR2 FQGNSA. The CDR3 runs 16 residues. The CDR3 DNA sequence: TGTGCCAGCAGCTTAGCAGCGGGACTCGGCACAGATACGCAGTATTTT. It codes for CASSLAAGLGTDTQYF.